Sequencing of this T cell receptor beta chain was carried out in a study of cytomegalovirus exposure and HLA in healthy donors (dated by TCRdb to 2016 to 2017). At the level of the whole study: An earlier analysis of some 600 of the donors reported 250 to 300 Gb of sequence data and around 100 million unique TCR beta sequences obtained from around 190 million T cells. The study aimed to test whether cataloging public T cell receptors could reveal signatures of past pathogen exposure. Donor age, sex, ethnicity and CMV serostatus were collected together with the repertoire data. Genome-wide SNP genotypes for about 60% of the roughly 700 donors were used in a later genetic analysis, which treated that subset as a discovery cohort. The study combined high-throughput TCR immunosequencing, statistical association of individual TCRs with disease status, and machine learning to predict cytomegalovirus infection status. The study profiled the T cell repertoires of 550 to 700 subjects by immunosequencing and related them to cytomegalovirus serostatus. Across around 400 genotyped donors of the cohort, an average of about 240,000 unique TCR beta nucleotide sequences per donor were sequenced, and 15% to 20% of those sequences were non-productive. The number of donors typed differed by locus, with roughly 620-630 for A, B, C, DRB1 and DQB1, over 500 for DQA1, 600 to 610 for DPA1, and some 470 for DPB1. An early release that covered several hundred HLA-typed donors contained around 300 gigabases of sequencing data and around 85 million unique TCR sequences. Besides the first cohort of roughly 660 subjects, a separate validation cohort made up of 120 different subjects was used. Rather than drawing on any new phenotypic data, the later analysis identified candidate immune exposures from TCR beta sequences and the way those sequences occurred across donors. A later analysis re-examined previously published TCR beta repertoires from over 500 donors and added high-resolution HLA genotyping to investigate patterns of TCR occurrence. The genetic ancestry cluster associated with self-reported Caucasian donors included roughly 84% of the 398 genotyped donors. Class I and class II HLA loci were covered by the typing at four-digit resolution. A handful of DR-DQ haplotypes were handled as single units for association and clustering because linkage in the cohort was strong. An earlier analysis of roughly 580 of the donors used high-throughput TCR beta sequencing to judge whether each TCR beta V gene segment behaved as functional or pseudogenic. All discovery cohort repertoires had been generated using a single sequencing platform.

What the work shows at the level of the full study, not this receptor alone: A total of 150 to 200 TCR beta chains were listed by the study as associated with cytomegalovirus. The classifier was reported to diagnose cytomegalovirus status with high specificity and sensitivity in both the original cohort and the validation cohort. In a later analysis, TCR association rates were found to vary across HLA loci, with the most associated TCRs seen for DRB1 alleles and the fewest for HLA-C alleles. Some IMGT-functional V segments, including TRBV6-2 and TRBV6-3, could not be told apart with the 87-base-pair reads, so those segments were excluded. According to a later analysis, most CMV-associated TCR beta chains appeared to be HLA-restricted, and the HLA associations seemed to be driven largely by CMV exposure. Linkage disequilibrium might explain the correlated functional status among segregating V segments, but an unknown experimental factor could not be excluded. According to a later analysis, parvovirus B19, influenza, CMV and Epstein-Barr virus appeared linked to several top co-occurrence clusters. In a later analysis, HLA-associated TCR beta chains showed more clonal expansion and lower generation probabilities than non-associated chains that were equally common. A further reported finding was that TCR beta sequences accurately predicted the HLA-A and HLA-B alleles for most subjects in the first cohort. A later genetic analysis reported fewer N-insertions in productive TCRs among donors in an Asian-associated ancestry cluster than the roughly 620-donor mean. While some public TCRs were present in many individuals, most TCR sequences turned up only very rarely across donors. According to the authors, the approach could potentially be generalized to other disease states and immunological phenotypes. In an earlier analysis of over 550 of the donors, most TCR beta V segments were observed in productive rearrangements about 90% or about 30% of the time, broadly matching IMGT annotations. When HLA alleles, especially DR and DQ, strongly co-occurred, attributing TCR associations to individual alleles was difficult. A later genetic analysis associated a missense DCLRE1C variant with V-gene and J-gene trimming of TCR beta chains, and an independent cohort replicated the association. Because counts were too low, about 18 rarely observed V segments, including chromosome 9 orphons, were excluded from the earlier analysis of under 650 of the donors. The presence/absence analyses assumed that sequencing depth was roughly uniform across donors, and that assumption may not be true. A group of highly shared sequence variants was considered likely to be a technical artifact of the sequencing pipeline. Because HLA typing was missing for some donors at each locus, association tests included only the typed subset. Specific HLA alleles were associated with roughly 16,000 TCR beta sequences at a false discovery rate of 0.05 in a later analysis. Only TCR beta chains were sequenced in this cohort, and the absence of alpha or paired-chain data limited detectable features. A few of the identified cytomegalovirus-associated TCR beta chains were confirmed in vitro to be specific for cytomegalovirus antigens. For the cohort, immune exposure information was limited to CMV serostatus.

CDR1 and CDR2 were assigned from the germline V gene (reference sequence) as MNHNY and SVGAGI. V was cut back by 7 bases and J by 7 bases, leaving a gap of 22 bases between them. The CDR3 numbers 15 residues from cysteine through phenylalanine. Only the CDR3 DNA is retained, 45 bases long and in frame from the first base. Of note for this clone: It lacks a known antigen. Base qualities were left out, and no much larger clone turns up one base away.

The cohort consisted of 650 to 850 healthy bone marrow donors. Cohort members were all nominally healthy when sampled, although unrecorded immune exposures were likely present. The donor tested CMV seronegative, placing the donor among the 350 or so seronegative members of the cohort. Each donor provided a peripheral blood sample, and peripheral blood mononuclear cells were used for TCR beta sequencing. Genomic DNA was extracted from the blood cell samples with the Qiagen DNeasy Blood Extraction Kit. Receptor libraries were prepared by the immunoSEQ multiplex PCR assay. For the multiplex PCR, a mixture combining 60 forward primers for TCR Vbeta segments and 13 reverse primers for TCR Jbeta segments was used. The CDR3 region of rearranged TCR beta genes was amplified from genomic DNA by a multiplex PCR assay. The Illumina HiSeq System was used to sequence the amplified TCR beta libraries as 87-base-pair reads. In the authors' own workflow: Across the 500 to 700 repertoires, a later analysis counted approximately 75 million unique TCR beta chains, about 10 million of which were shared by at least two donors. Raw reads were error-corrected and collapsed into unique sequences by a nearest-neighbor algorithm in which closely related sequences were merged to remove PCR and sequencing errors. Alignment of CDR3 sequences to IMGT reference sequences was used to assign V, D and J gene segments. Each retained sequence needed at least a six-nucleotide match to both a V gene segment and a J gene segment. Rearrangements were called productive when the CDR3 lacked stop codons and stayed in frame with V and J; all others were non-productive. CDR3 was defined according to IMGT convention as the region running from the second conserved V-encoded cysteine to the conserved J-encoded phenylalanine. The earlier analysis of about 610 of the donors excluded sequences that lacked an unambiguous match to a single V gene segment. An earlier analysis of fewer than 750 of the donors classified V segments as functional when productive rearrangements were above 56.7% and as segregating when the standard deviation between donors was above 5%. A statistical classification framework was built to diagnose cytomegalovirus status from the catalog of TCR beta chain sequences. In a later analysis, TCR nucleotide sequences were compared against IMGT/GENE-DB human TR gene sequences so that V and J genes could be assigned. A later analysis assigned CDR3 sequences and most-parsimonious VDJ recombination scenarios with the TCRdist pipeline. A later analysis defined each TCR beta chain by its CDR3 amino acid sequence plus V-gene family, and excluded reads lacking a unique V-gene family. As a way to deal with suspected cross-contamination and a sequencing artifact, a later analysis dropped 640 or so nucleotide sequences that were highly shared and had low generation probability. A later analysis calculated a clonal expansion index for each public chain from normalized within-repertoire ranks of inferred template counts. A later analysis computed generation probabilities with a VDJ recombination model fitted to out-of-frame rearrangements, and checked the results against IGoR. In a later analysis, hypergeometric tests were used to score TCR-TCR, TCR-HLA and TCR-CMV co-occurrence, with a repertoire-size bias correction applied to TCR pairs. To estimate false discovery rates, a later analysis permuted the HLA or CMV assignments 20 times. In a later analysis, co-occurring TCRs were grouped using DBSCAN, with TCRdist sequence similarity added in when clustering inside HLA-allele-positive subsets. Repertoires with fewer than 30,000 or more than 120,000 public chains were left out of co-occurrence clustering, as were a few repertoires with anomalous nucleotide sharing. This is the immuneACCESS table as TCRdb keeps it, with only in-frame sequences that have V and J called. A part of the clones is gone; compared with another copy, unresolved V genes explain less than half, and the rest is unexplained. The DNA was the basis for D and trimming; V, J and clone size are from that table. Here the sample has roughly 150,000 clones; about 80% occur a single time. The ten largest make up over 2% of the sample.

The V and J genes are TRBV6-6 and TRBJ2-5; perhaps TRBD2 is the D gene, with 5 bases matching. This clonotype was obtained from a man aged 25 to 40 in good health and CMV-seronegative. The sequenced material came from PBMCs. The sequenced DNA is TGTGCCAGCATCTATGGCACCGGGGATCGAGCGACCCAGTACTTC. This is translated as CASIYGTGDRATQYF.